The 23 T cell receptor beta chains listed next were all sequenced from one sample in a study of response to subunit inactivated influenza vaccine. Via MiXCR, TCRdb re-called the RT-PCR reads, giving one row per CDR3 protein. The repertoire includes around 250,000 distinct CDR3 sequences, roughly an eighth of them detected once, and roughly 7.7% sits in the top ten. Source: non-naive T cells sorted from PBMCs, taken 14 days before vaccination. These receptor sequences come from a man aged 45 to 65 who received an inactivated influenza vaccine.

This clonotype was counted at least ten times. The chain is built from TRBV14 and TRBJ2-7; 10 bases line up with TRBD2. CDR3 length: 15 residues. V dropped 0 bases and J dropped 5; count of bases not matched to a gene: 4. The germline V gene has CDR1 SGHDN and CDR2 FVKESK. CDR3 protein: CASSQDRLAGDEQYF. CDR3 nucleotide sequence: TGTGCCAGCAGCCAAGATCGGCTAGCGGGAGACGAGCAGTACTTC.

V is TRBV7-2 and J is TRBJ2-5, with 8 bases identical to TRBD1. Per the germline V gene, CDR1 is SGHTA and CDR2 is FQGNSA. The CDR3 has 14 residues. J lost 5 bases, V lost 3 bases, and 5 bases had no gene match. The CDR3 here is CASSFSGGSETQYF. DNA of the CDR3: TGTGCCAGCAGCTTTTCAGGGGGCAGCGAGACCCAGTACTTC. Combining the CDR3 with reference TRBV7-2 and TRBJ2-5 gives the whole variable domain GAGVSQSPSNKVTEKGKDVELRCDPISGHTALYWYRQSLGQGLEFLIYFQGNSAPDKSGLPSDRFSAERTGGSVSTLTIQRTQQEDSAVYLCASSFSGGSETQYFGPGTRLLVL.

This chain connects TRBV7-2 to TRBJ1-2; D gene uncertain. Germline V CDR1 and CDR2: SGHTA, FQGNSA. This CDR3 is 13 amino acids long. The V end lost 1 base, the J end lost 6 bases, and 9 bases lay between the germline ends. This CDR3 is CASSLGVRDGYTF. Written as DNA, the CDR3 is TGTGCCAGCAGCTTAGGTGTCCGGGATGGCTACACCTTC.

The rearrangement joins TRBV4-3 to TRBJ1-4; D unclear. The CDR3 is made up of 16 amino acids. Trimming cost V 4 bases and J 0 bases, with 12 bases left between them. The germline V gene has CDR1 LGHNA and CDR2 YSLEER. CDR3 protein: CASSLGVQATNEKLFF. CDR3 coding DNA: TGCGCCAGCAGCCTAGGAGTCCAAGCAACTAATGAAAAACTGTTTTTT.

This clonotype was found many times. The CDR3 region has the DNA TGTGCCAGCAGCTTGAGGGGGCCCGGGGAGCTGTTTTTT. Translated, it gives CASSLRGPGELFF. The rearrangement joins TRBV5-5 to TRBJ2-2, with TRBD1 matching 7 bases. CDR3 length: 13 amino acids. V lost 1 base and J lost 6; bases outside the gene matches: 0. Germline assignment: CDR1 SGHKS and CDR2 YYEKEE (reference sequence).

The CDR3 here is CSVAKVGSGLYEQYF. CDR3 DNA: TGCAGCGTTGCCAAGGTTGGATCCGGTTTATACGAGCAGTACTTC. The chain combines TRBV29-1 with TRBJ2-7; no reliable D call. Germline CDR1 is SQVTM and CDR2 is ANQGSEA. The CDR3 extends over 15 amino acids. V was trimmed by 4 bases and J by 4 bases, leaving 20 bases between them.

The rearrangement uses TRBV6-2 or TRBV6-3 and TRBJ2-2, with 9 bases aligning to TRBD2. There are 15 residues in the CDR3. The germline gives CDR1 MNHEY, CDR2 SVGEGT. V gave up 2 bases and J gave up 4 bases; unmatched junction bases: 2. The CDR3 sequence is CASSYGGGGTGELFF. The CDR3 DNA sequence: TGTGCCAGCAGTTACGGCGGGGGGGGCACCGGGGAGCTGTTTTTT.

For the CDR3, the DNA is TGTGCCAGCAGACTTGGGACAGGGGAGAGCTCGTATGGCTACACCTTC. Translated, it gives CASRLGTGESSYGYTF. V gene TRBV12-3 or TRBV12-4 combines with J gene TRBJ1-2; 10 bases fit TRBD1. V shed 6 bases, J shed 5 bases, and the junction held 12 bases outside the gene matches. This CDR3 is 16 amino acids long.

As for this clonotype: A much more abundant neighbour one base away suggests this may be a read error. V is TRBV20-1 and J is TRBJ1-6; D unresolved. Trimming stripped 8 bases from V and 7 bases from J, with 15 bases between. The germline gives CDR1 DFQATT, CDR2 SNEGSKA (reference sequence). This CDR3 spans 13 amino acids. In DNA form, the CDR3 reads TGCAGTACCATGGACGGAGAGAATTCACCCCTCCACTTT. Translated, it gives CSTMDGENSPLHF.

The chain joins TRBV5-1 to TRBJ2-1; TRBD1 might be the D (6 bases). The CDR3 has 13 residues. Germline V lookup: CDR1 SGHRS, CDR2 YFSETQ. The germline V and J ends were trimmed by 3 bases and 7 bases, with 11 bases remaining between them. CDR3 in DNA: TGCGCCAGCAGCTCCAGGGGCGGGAATGAGCAGTTCTTC. The encoded protein is CASSSRGGNEQFF.

This clonotype was seen only a few times. At one end, the junction sequence differs from germline, possibly due to a read error. The chain joins TRBV7-7 to TRBJ2-5, with unresolved D. This CDR3 has 13 residues. Per the germline V gene, CDR1 is SSHAT and CDR2 is FNYEAQ (reference sequence). The CDR3 coding sequence is TGTGCTAGCAGCTTCCAAATACAAGAGACCCAGTACTTC. Protein: CASSFQIQETQYF.

This chain links TRBV7-3 with TRBJ2-1; 8 nucleotides line up with TRBD1. Trimming removed 5 bases from V and 4 bases from J; junction bases left unmatched: 10. The germline V gene encodes CDR1 SGHTA and CDR2 FQGTGA. The CDR3 length is 16 residues. CDR3 DNA sequence: TGTGCCAGCAGCCCAGGGACAGGCGAAATGTACAATGAGCAGTTCTTC. Translating gives CASSPGTGEMYNEQFF.

This clonotype was counted a few times. As DNA, the CDR3 is TGTGCCAGCAGCCTTAGAAGCGGTGACACTGAAGCTTTCTTT. Encoded protein: CASSLRSGDTEAFF. This chain joins TRBV3-1 and TRBJ1-1; D is uncertain. CDR1 and CDR2 from the germline V gene are LGHDT and YNNKEL (reference sequence). The CDR3 has 14 residues. The V end lost 4 bases, the J end lost 3 bases, and 12 bases lay between the germline ends.

The chain uses TRBV27 and TRBJ2-3; D uncertain. The CDR3 contains 14 residues. Germline V gives CDR1 MNHEY, CDR2 SMNVEV (reference sequence). Trimming removed 0 bases at V and 4 bases at J, with 8 bases between. CDR3 residues: CASSLSTPSDTQYF. The CDR3 DNA reads as TGTGCCAGCAGTTTATCGACGCCCTCAGATACGCAGTATTTT.

This clonotype showed up just a few times. V and J are TRBV2 and TRBJ1-3; D ambiguous. Per germline, CDR1 SNHLY and CDR2 FYNNEI. V was cut by 4 bases and J by 1 base, with 14 bases left in between. The CDR3 extends over 16 amino acids. CDR3 sequence: CASSADRQGSGNTIYF. For the CDR3, the DNA is TGTGCCAGCAGTGCTGATCGACAAGGATCTGGAAACACCATATATTTT. Variable domain in full (rest from reference TRBV2 and TRBJ1-3): EPEVTQTPSHQVTQMGQEVILRCVPISNHLYFYWYRQILGQKVEFLVSFYNNEISEKSEIFDDQFSVERPDGSNFTLKIRSTKLEDSAMYFCASSADRQGSGNTIYFGEGSWLTVV.

The sample holds many counts of this clonotype. The chain links TRBV5-1 to TRBJ1-1; 10 bases line up with TRBD1. V shed 3 bases, J shed 10 bases, and the junction held 9 bases outside the gene matches. The germline V gene has CDR1 SGHRS and CDR2 YFSETQ. The CDR3 contains 14 residues. The CDR3 DNA reads as TGCGCCAGCAGCTATCAAGAAAGGACAGGGGGAGCTTTCTTT. This encodes CASSYQERTGGAFF.

The chain has TRBV11-2 and TRBJ1-2, with no clear D. With 5 bases removed from V and 4 bases from J, the gap between germline ends came to 8 bases. This CDR3 is built from 12 residues. CDR1 is SGHAT, CDR2 FQNNGV, per germline. The CDR3 coding sequence is TGTGCCAGCAGCGAGGAGAGCTATGGCTACACCTTC. Translation: CASSEESYGYTF.

This clonotype was seen only a few times. This chain joins TRBV5-1 and TRBJ1-2; D not resolved. Per the germline V gene, CDR1 is SGHRS and CDR2 is YFSETQ. The CDR3 contains 13 residues. Trimming pared 0 bases from V and 7 bases from J, leaving 10 bases between. The CDR3 is CASSLDGPPGYTF. The CDR3 DNA reads TGCGCCAGCAGCTTGGATGGGCCCCCTGGCTACACCTTC.

This clonotype has a handful of counts. The chain is built from TRBV28 and TRBJ2-2; 8 bases map to TRBD2. This CDR3 spans 14 amino acids. The J segment lost 7 bases and the V segment lost 3 bases, leaving 4 bases of the junction unmatched. Germline V gives CDR1 MDHEN, CDR2 SYDVKM. Here the CDR3 reads CASSFAGGGGELFF. The CDR3 bases are TGTGCCAGCAGTTTCGCGGGGGGAGGCGGGGAGCTGTTTTTT.

In the case of this clonotype: At one boundary the junction diverges from the germline segment, which might be a read error. The J gene is TRBJ2-1, the V gene TRBV2, with D hard to call. This CDR3 spans 16 amino acids. The germline V gene encodes CDR1 SNHLY and CDR2 FYNNEI. CDR3 residues: CASSEARAVSCNEQFF. The CDR3 nucleotides are TGTGCCAGCAGTGAAGCGCGCGCGGTCTCCTGCAATGAGCAGTTCTTC.

The chain recombines TRBV28 with TRBJ1-5, with 7 nucleotides matching TRBD1. CDR3 length: 12 amino acids. The ends lost 10 bases at V and 5 bases at J; junction bases unmatched: 5. Per the germline V gene, CDR1 is MDHEN and CDR2 is SYDVKM. The CDR3 DNA sequence: TGTGCCACTCGACAGGGATATCAGCCCCAGCATTTT. Its translation is CATRQGYQPQHF.

In this sample, this clonotype turned up many times. V and J are TRBV20-1 and TRBJ2-3, with D perhaps matching TRBD1 or TRBD2 (6 bases each). This CDR3 spans 16 amino acids. Germline CDR1 DFQATT, CDR2 SNEGSKA (reference sequence). V was clipped by 2 bases and J by 2 bases, with 17 bases between them. CDR3 in DNA: TGCAGTGCTAGACCCATCGACCGGGGGCACACAGATACGCAGTATTTT. It encodes CSARPIDRGHTDTQYF.

The chain uses TRBV15 and TRBJ1-5, with D perhaps matching TRBD1 (5 bases). Per germline, CDR1 LNHNV and CDR2 YYDKDF (reference sequence). The CDR3 has 13 amino acids. Trimming shortened V by 5 bases and J by 5 bases, and 10 bases separated the two germline ends. In DNA form, the CDR3 reads TGTGCCACCAGCGAGGGGCTTGATCAGCCCCAGCATTTT. The encoded protein is CATSEGLDQPQHF.